This TCR beta chain appears in the sequencing data of a study of blood T cell repertoires in COVID-19. At the level of the study: COVID-19 samples collected from the United States, Italy and Spain covered acute and convalescent phases.

Germline lookup yields CDR1 MNHEY and CDR2 SMNVEV (reference sequence). Trimming pared 2 bases from V and 4 bases from J, leaving 11 bases between. The CDR3 is made up of 14 amino acids. Per the study methods: Amplification with reference gene primers provided the estimates of nucleated cell counts. Some clones are missing from TCRdb's copy, which holds only in-frame ones; the method was immunoSEQ multiplex PCR. That table is the source of V, J and clone size, and D and trimming were worked out from the DNA. The table includes some 200,000 clones, around 90% detected once. This clone was counted a single time.

The chain recombines TRBV27 with TRBJ1-2; TRBD1 might be the D (6 bases). Sequencing was carried out using PBMCs or T cells enriched from blood (not recorded which). The clonotype was recovered from a man under 40 in a cohort exposed to, infected with or recovered from COVID-19 (not recorded which). In nucleotides, the CDR3 is TGTGCCAGCAGTTTAGGGGGGGCGGGCTATGGCTACACCTTC. The encoded protein is CASSLGGAGYGYTF.